Listed below are T cell receptor beta chains from one sample, sequenced in a study of blood T cell repertoires in COVID-19. Sequencing used immunoSEQ multiplex PCR; TCRdb keeps in-frame clones, though not all of them. This table has 120,000 or so clones, around 90% appearing once. Sequencing input: peripheral blood. The receptor source for this set is a man aged 45-65 years with active COVID-19. Each CDR3 is given with its conserved first and last residue. D genes are given only for firm matches. Size values are once, few and many counts, or a class for expanded clones, and some rows have none.

clone_size: -; j_call: TRBJ1-6; v_call: TRBV6-6; d_call: -; cdr3_nt: TGTGCCAGCAGCCGCGGACAGCAAGACCCCCACTTT; cdr3_aa: CASSRGQQDPHF
clone_size: -; j_call: TRBJ2-1; v_call: TRBV7-3; d_call: -; cdr3_nt: TGTGCCAGCAGCTTAGGCACATACAATGAGCAGTTCTTC; cdr3_aa: CASSLGTYNEQFF
clone_size: -; j_call: TRBJ1-2; v_call: TRBV7-9; d_call: -; cdr3_nt: TGTGCCAGCAGCTACGGTACCTATGGCTACACCTTC; cdr3_aa: CASSYGTYGYTF
clone_size: -; j_call: TRBJ2-7; v_call: TRBV7-9; d_call: -; cdr3_nt: TGTGCCAGCAGCCTACAGGGCTACGAGCAGTACTTC; cdr3_aa: CASSLQGYEQYF
clone_size: -; j_call: TRBJ1-3; v_call: TRBV5-6; d_call: -; cdr3_nt: TGTGCCAGCAGCTTGGTCTCGGGCAATCCCGGGGGAGGAAACACCATATATTTT; cdr3_aa: CASSLVSGNPGGGNTIYF
clone_size: few; j_call: TRBJ1-3; v_call: TRBV7-9; d_call: -; cdr3_nt: TGTGCCAGCAGCTTGAGAGGCACGGAAGTCTCTGGAAACACCATATATTTT; cdr3_aa: CASSLRGTEVSGNTIYF
clone_size: -; j_call: TRBJ2-2; v_call: TRBV5-4; d_call: TRBD1; cdr3_nt: TGTGCCAGCAGCGGAATGACGGGACAGACCACCGGGGAGCTGTTTTTT; cdr3_aa: CASSGMTGQTTGELFF
clone_size: -; j_call: TRBJ2-1; v_call: TRBV7-9; d_call: -; cdr3_nt: TGTGCCAGCAGTTGGCGGTTGGGGGGTGAGCAGTTCTTC; cdr3_aa: CASSWRLGGEQFF
clone_size: -; j_call: TRBJ2-7; v_call: TRBV5-4; d_call: -; cdr3_nt: TGTGCCAGCAGCCCCCGGGGAGGGGGGATGTACGAGCAGTACTTC; cdr3_aa: CASSPRGGGMYEQYF
clone_size: -; j_call: TRBJ2-1; v_call: TRBV3-1/TRBV3-2; d_call: -; cdr3_nt: TGTGCCAGCAGCCTCCTAATTGGGCGGGGAGGCGGGAATGAGCAGTTCTTC; cdr3_aa: CASSLLIGRGGGNEQFF
clone_size: -; j_call: TRBJ1-1; v_call: TRBV5-4; d_call: TRBD1; cdr3_nt: TGTGCCAGCAGCGGGGTACAGGGGAGAGCGAACACTGAAGCTTTCTTT; cdr3_aa: CASSGVQGRANTEAFF
clone_size: -; j_call: TRBJ1-3; v_call: TRBV3-1/TRBV3-2; d_call: -; cdr3_nt: TGTGCCAGCAGCCAAGCCTCGTTTGGAAACACCATATATTTT; cdr3_aa: CASSQASFGNTIYF
clone_size: once; j_call: TRBJ2-3; v_call: TRBV5-4; d_call: -; cdr3_nt: TGTGCCAGCAGCTTGGGTCTGGGACTGCGCACAGATACGCAGTATTTT; cdr3_aa: CASSLGLGLRTDTQYF
clone_size: -; j_call: TRBJ2-3; v_call: TRBV7-2; d_call: -; cdr3_nt: TGTGCCAGCAGCTTAGGAGGGAATACGCAGTATTTT; cdr3_aa: CASSLGGNTQYF
clone_size: -; j_call: TRBJ2-2; v_call: TRBV19; d_call: TRBD1; cdr3_nt: TGTGCCAGTAGTAGGACAGGCTACACCGGGGAGCTGTTTTTT; cdr3_aa: CASSRTGYTGELFF
clone_size: -; j_call: TRBJ1-1; v_call: TRBV29-1; d_call: -; cdr3_nt: TGCAGCTTCCGAACAGGGAATTTGATGAACACTGAAGCTTTCTTT; cdr3_aa: CSFRTGNLMNTEAFF
clone_size: -; j_call: TRBJ2-3; v_call: TRBV5-1; d_call: -; cdr3_nt: TGCGCCAGCAACTTGGCCGGGGTTCCCCCAGATACGCAGTATTTT; cdr3_aa: CASNLAGVPPDTQYF
clone_size: -; j_call: TRBJ1-3; v_call: TRBV6-1; d_call: TRBD1; cdr3_nt: TGTGCCAGCAGTGGGGGACAGGTGATCTCTGGAAACACCATATATTTT; cdr3_aa: CASSGGQVISGNTIYF
clone_size: -; j_call: TRBJ1-3; v_call: TRBV15; d_call: -; cdr3_nt: TGTGCCACCAGCGAGACAGGTCCGCTCGGAAACACCATATATTTT; cdr3_aa: CATSETGPLGNTIYF
clone_size: -; j_call: TRBJ2-5; v_call: TRBV5-6; d_call: -; cdr3_nt: TGTGCCAGCAGCCGAGGGGGCGGGGTACAAGAGACCCAGTACTTC; cdr3_aa: CASSRGGGVQETQYF
clone_size: -; j_call: TRBJ2-5; v_call: TRBV29-1; d_call: TRBD2; cdr3_nt: TGCAGCGTTGCGCTAGCGGGAGAGACCCAGTACTTC; cdr3_aa: CSVALAGETQYF
clone_size: -; j_call: TRBJ1-1; v_call: TRBV18; d_call: -; cdr3_nt: TGTGCCAGCTCACCACCAGGCAGGGGAACGCAAAACACTGAAGCTTTCTTT; cdr3_aa: CASSPPGRGTQNTEAFF
clone_size: -; j_call: TRBJ2-1; v_call: TRBV5-1; d_call: -; cdr3_nt: TGCGCCAGCAGCTTTCAGGGTTTCAATGAGCAGTTCTTC; cdr3_aa: CASSFQGFNEQFF
clone_size: -; j_call: TRBJ2-1; v_call: TRBV10-2; d_call: TRBD1; cdr3_nt: TGCGCCAGCAGTGAGTCGAGCAGGGGGCTATTAAATGAGCAGTTCTTC; cdr3_aa: CASSESSRGLLNEQFF
clone_size: -; j_call: TRBJ2-3; v_call: TRBV5-8; d_call: TRBD2; cdr3_nt: TGTGCCAGCAGCCTCTACGTTCCTAGCGGGATATTGTATTTT; cdr3_aa: CASSLYVPSGILYF
clone_size: few; j_call: TRBJ1-6; v_call: TRBV4-1; d_call: -; cdr3_nt: TGCGCCAGCAGCCAAGCCCCCGAGGGCTCCTATAATTCACCCCTCCACTTT; cdr3_aa: CASSQAPEGSYNSPLHF
clone_size: -; j_call: TRBJ2-1; v_call: TRBV5-6; d_call: TRBD2; cdr3_nt: TGTGCCAGCAGCTACTTAAGCGGGAGTCTAGTCTACAATGAGCAGTTCTTC; cdr3_aa: CASSYLSGSLVYNEQFF
clone_size: once; j_call: TRBJ1-6; v_call: TRBV6-1; d_call: -; cdr3_nt: TGTGCCAGCAGTGAAACGATACTGATTAATTCACCCCTCCACTTT; cdr3_aa: CASSETILINSPLHF
clone_size: -; j_call: TRBJ1-1; v_call: TRBV5-8; d_call: -; cdr3_nt: TGTGCCAGCAGCGAGCTTAACACTGAAGCTTTCTTT; cdr3_aa: CASSELNTEAFF
clone_size: -; j_call: TRBJ2-5; v_call: TRBV18; d_call: TRBD2; cdr3_nt: TGTGCCAGCTCACCACAGCGGGGGGAGACCCAGTACTTC; cdr3_aa: CASSPQRGETQYF
clone_size: -; j_call: TRBJ2-4; v_call: TRBV2; d_call: -; cdr3_nt: TGTGCCAGCAAGTCAGGGGGGTTTCAGTACTTC; cdr3_aa: CASKSGGFQYF
clone_size: once; j_call: TRBJ1-1; v_call: TRBV14; d_call: -; cdr3_nt: TGTGCCAGCAGCCAATCCCGGGGCACTGAAGCTTTCTTT; cdr3_aa: CASSQSRGTEAFF
clone_size: -; j_call: TRBJ2-2; v_call: TRBV3-1/TRBV3-2; d_call: -; cdr3_nt: TGTGCCAGCAGCCAAGGGTTGGGGGCCCCGGGATGGACCGGGGAGCTGTTTTTT; cdr3_aa: CASSQGLGAPGWTGELFF
clone_size: -; j_call: TRBJ1-6; v_call: TRBV21-1; d_call: -; cdr3_nt: TGTGCCAGCAGCAGCTTTGGGGGGGCTCAGGGGAATTCACCCCTCCACTTT; cdr3_aa: CASSSFGGAQGNSPLHF
clone_size: -; j_call: TRBJ1-2; v_call: TRBV19; d_call: TRBD1; cdr3_nt: TGTGCCAGTAGTGTTACCGGGACAGGGTCAGGCTATGGCTACACCTTC; cdr3_aa: CASSVTGTGSGYGYTF
clone_size: -; j_call: TRBJ2-5; v_call: TRBV29-1; d_call: TRBD2; cdr3_nt: TGCAGCGTCCGTCCGGGTAGCGGGAGTGAGACCCAGTACTTC; cdr3_aa: CSVRPGSGSETQYF
clone_size: -; j_call: TRBJ2-5; v_call: TRBV9; d_call: TRBD1; cdr3_nt: TGTGCCAGCAGCGTAGCGGACAGGGTTGAGACCCAGTACTTC; cdr3_aa: CASSVADRVETQYF
clone_size: -; j_call: TRBJ1-1; v_call: TRBV12-3/TRBV12-4; d_call: -; cdr3_nt: TGTGCCAGCACCTGGACAGCTAACACTGAAGCTTTCTTT; cdr3_aa: CASTWTANTEAFF
clone_size: -; j_call: TRBJ2-1; v_call: TRBV9; d_call: -; cdr3_nt: TGTGCCAGCAGCCCCTCGTCTACTCCTGTTGAGCAGTTCTTC; cdr3_aa: CASSPSSTPVEQFF
clone_size: -; j_call: TRBJ1-2; v_call: TRBV6-5; d_call: -; cdr3_nt: TGTGCCAGCAGTTACTCGATTAGGGGTCACTATGGCTACACCTTC; cdr3_aa: CASSYSIRGHYGYTF
clone_size: -; j_call: TRBJ2-1; v_call: TRBV2; d_call: TRBD2; cdr3_nt: TGTGCCAGCAGTGTCAGGACTAGCGGCTACAATGAGCAGTTCTTC; cdr3_aa: CASSVRTSGYNEQFF
clone_size: -; j_call: TRBJ2-1; v_call: TRBV11-2; d_call: TRBD2; cdr3_nt: TGTGCCAGCAGCTTAGAGGCCTCGGGACTAGCGGTCTCCTACAATGAGCAGTTCTTC; cdr3_aa: CASSLEASGLAVSYNEQFF
clone_size: once; j_call: TRBJ1-1; v_call: TRBV20-1; d_call: -; cdr3_nt: TGCAGTGTGCTCGGAGGCACTGAAGCTTTCTTT; cdr3_aa: CSVLGGTEAFF
clone_size: -; j_call: TRBJ1-1; v_call: TRBV5-1; d_call: -; cdr3_nt: TGCGCCAGCAGCTTTTCGGCAGGTGAAGCTTTCTTT; cdr3_aa: CASSFSAGEAFF
clone_size: -; j_call: TRBJ2-2; v_call: TRBV3-1/TRBV3-2; d_call: TRBD1; cdr3_nt: TGTGCCAGCAGCACCCGGACAGGGAACACCGGGGAGCTGTTTTTT; cdr3_aa: CASSTRTGNTGELFF
clone_size: -; j_call: TRBJ2-2; v_call: TRBV2; d_call: -; cdr3_nt: TGTGCCAGCAGAACAATTACCGGGGAGCTGTTTTTT; cdr3_aa: CASRTITGELFF
clone_size: -; j_call: TRBJ2-1; v_call: TRBV1; d_call: -; cdr3_nt: TGCACCAGCAGCCAAGATCACCGGAGCTCCTACAATGAGCAGTTCTTC; cdr3_aa: CTSSQDHRSSYNEQFF
clone_size: -; j_call: TRBJ2-1; v_call: TRBV5-1; d_call: TRBD2; cdr3_nt: TGCGCCAGCAGCGCGGGAGACTCCTACAATGAGCAGTTCTTC; cdr3_aa: CASSAGDSYNEQFF
clone_size: -; j_call: TRBJ2-5; v_call: TRBV5-1; d_call: TRBD2; cdr3_nt: TGCGCCAGCAGCTTAGGGGGGACTAGCGGACAAGAGACCCAGTACTTC; cdr3_aa: CASSLGGTSGQETQYF
clone_size: -; j_call: TRBJ1-1; v_call: TRBV3-1/TRBV3-2; d_call: TRBD1; cdr3_nt: TGTGCCAGCAGCTCAGGGGGCTGGAGGACTGAAGCTTTCTTT; cdr3_aa: CASSSGGWRTEAFF
clone_size: -; j_call: TRBJ1-3; v_call: TRBV4-1; d_call: TRBD1; cdr3_nt: TGCGCCAGCAGCCAAACCATCTTAAGGGGGCCTGGAAACACCATATATTTT; cdr3_aa: CASSQTILRGPGNTIYF
clone_size: -; j_call: TRBJ1-4; v_call: TRBV7-8; d_call: -; cdr3_nt: TGTGCCAGCAGCTTAGCCCGCTTTTCCAGAGGGAGAAATGAAAAACTGTTTTTT; cdr3_aa: CASSLARFSRGRNEKLFF
clone_size: -; j_call: TRBJ1-2; v_call: TRBV7-9; d_call: -; cdr3_nt: TGTGCCAGCAGCTTGGAGGGACGGTTCTATGGCTACACCTTC; cdr3_aa: CASSLEGRFYGYTF
clone_size: -; j_call: TRBJ1-2; v_call: TRBV29-1; d_call: -; cdr3_nt: TGCAGCGCCTGGGCCCCTTACTATGGCTACACCTTC; cdr3_aa: CSAWAPYYGYTF
clone_size: few; j_call: TRBJ2-5; v_call: TRBV3-1/TRBV3-2; d_call: -; cdr3_nt: TGTGCCAGCAGCCAAGCAGCTAGCGAGAAAACCCAGTACTTC; cdr3_aa: CASSQAASEKTQYF